Following are 16 T cell receptor beta chains from one sample sequenced in a study of T cell repertoires in cytomegalovirus infection (dated by TCRdb to between 2017 and 2020). The sample was run on an Illumina HiSeq 1500. TCRdb itself trimmed the public reads at Q25 with fastp, ran MiXCR and retained productive beta chains. Records with the same CDR3 protein are collapsed into one entry carrying the most frequent genes and DNA. A total of roughly 250,000 distinct CDR3 sequences appear in this sample, roughly 22% of them only once. The leading ten clones occupy roughly 20% of the sample. Sequenced input: CD8+ T cells from PBMCs. Receptors originate from a human donor in good health (CMV status not recorded). Some clones in this sample may be carry-over from other donors' samples.

The rearrangement links TRBV20-1 to TRBJ2-1; TRBD2 matches at 9 bases. V was clipped by 4 bases and J by 8 bases; unmatched bases: 12. Germline lookup yields CDR1 DFQATT and CDR2 SNEGSKA (reference sequence). The CDR3 covers 15 residues. The CDR3 is CSAIQKRGAFDEQFF. CDR3 coding DNA: TGCAGTGCTATACAAAAGCGGGGGGCCTTCGATGAGCAGTTCTTC.

This clonotype was counted only a few times. V is TRBV28 and J is TRBJ1-4; D ambiguous. The CDR3 covers 12 residues. Germline V gives CDR1 MDHEN, CDR2 SYDVKM. Trimming cost V 5 bases and J 7 bases, with 8 bases left between them. CDR3 in DNA: TGTGCCAGCAGTGGGATCGTTGAAAAACTGTTTTTT. Its protein is CASSGIVEKLFF.

This chain uses TRBV12-3 or TRBV12-4 with TRBJ1-6; perhaps TRBD1 as D (5 bases). The CDR3 spans 14 residues. V lost 6 bases and J lost 10, with 16 bases in between. The CDR3 DNA sequence: TGTGCCAGCAGCCCGGGACTCATCGGGTCACCCCTCCACTTT. Amino acid sequence: CASSPGLIGSPLHF.

The chain has TRBV29-1 and TRBJ2-2; D is unresolved. The V end was cut by 4 bases, the J end by 0 bases, with 6 bases between. The CDR3 has 13 amino acids. In germline, CDR1 is SQVTM, CDR2 ANQGSEA. The CDR3 nucleotides are TGCAGCGTTGTTGCAGCGAACACCGGGGAGCTGTTTTTT. It codes for CSVVAANTGELFF.

The rearrangement joins TRBV7-9 to TRBJ1-3; the D is unclear. The CDR3 loop spans 18 amino acids. In germline, CDR1 is SEHNR, CDR2 FQNEAQ (reference sequence). Trimming pared 1 base from V and 4 bases from J, leaving 20 bases between. The chain's CDR3 is CASSLVGAHLLEGNTIYF. CDR3 coding DNA: TGTGCCAGCAGCTTAGTGGGAGCCCACCTACTTGAAGGAAACACCATATATTTT.

This clonotype was counted ten times or more. The gene calls are TRBV7-2 and TRBJ2-3, with D tentatively TRBD2 (7 bases). V was clipped by 0 bases and J by 2 bases, with 15 bases between them. Looked up from germline, CDR1 is SGHTA and CDR2 is FQGNSA. This CDR3 is built from 17 residues. Here the CDR3 reads CASSLAWGGAYTDTQYF. CDR3 DNA: TGTGCCAGCAGCTTAGCGTGGGGGGGGGCATACACAGATACGCAGTATTTT. The whole variable domain, remainder taken from reference TRBV7-2 and TRBJ2-3, is GAGVSQSPSNKVTEKGKDVELRCDPISGHTALYWYRQSLGQGLEFLIYFQGNSAPDKSGLPSDRFSAERTGGSVSTLTIQRTQQEDSAVYLCASSLAWGGAYTDTQYFGPGTRLTVL.

V gene TRBV20-1 combines with J gene TRBJ2-7, with 11 nucleotides matching TRBD1. There are 12 residues in the CDR3. Per the germline V gene, CDR1 is DFQATT and CDR2 is SNEGSKA (reference sequence). Losses at the gene ends were 7 bases for V and 3 bases for J; bases not matched to a gene: 2. The CDR3 here is CSVGQGDYEQYF. CDR3 nucleotides: TGCAGTGTGGGACAGGGGGACTACGAGCAGTACTTC.

This clonotype was detected only a few times. The V call is TRBV15, the J call TRBJ2-5; perhaps TRBD2 as D (5 bases). V shed 7 bases and J shed 5 bases, with 11 bases lying between them. The germline gives CDR1 LNHNV, CDR2 YYDKDF (reference sequence). The CDR3 runs 12 residues. The CDR3 nucleotides read TGTGCCACCACTTCGGGGTCGGAGACCCAGTACTTC. The encoded protein is CATTSGSETQYF.

The chain has TRBV27 and TRBJ2-4, with 16 bases matching TRBD2. This CDR3 has 19 amino acids. With 5 bases clipped from V and 2 bases from J, the junction kept 9 bases outside the gene matches. Germline V gene sequence: CDR1 MNHEY, CDR2 SMNVEV (reference sequence). The CDR3 protein is CASSPGLAGGRETKNIQYF. CDR3 nucleotide sequence: TGTGCCAGCAGTCCGGGACTAGCGGGGGGGCGGGAGACCAAAAACATTCAGTACTTC.

This clonotype has only a few counts. V and J are TRBV28 and TRBJ2-3, with D possibly called TRBD1 or TRBD2 (5 bases each). The CDR3 contains 15 residues. Trimming took off 5 bases at V and 2 bases at J, with 14 bases between the two ends. CDR1 is MDHEN and CDR2 is SYDVKM in the germline V gene. CDR3 loop: CASSGAKGTTDTQYF. The CDR3 bases are TGTGCCAGCAGTGGGGCCAAGGGGACCACAGATACGCAGTATTTT.

The rearrangement links TRBV2 to TRBJ2-3; D is ambiguous. CDR1 is SNHLY and CDR2 is FYNNEI in the germline V gene. V lost 1 base, J lost 3 bases, and 5 bases lay in between. This CDR3 is 13 amino acids long. DNA of the CDR3: TGTGCCAGCAGTGAAGGCCTTACAGATACGCAGTATTTT. It specifies CASSEGLTDTQYF.

This clonotype was seen only a few times. The V and J genes are TRBV6-2 or TRBV6-3 and TRBJ2-1; no clear D. CDR1 MNHEY and CDR2 SVGEGT come from the germline V gene. The CDR3 is 16 residues long. Trimming left V 4 bases short and J 6 bases short, with 19 bases between. The CDR3 region has the DNA TGTGCCAGCAGTTCCCCTTTTGTAATACCACCCAATGAGCAGTTCTTC. It codes for CASSSPFVIPPNEQFF.

This clonotype was seen a single time. The chain has TRBV4-1 and TRBJ2-7; 7 nucleotides line up with TRBD2. The trim removed 4 bases at V and 7 bases at J, leaving 10 bases unmatched. The CDR3 consists of 14 residues. From germline, CDR1 is MGHRA and CDR2 YSYEKL. The CDR3 DNA reads as TGCGCCAGCAGCCTCGGTCCCCTGGGAGGGGAGCAGTACTTC. This codes for CASSLGPLGGEQYF.

The chain employs TRBV27 and TRBJ2-7; D is ambiguous. V was shortened by 6 bases and J by 3 bases, with 9 bases between the two germline ends. Germline assignment: CDR1 MNHEY and CDR2 SMNVEV (reference sequence). The CDR3 is made up of 12 amino acids. In nucleotides, the CDR3 is TGTGCCAGCAGCGACACATACTACGAGCAGTACTTC. Translating it yields CASSDTYYEQYF.

This chain joins TRBV20-1 and TRBJ2-3, with TRBD2 identical over 8 bases. This CDR3 region has 17 residues. The ends lost 1 base at V and 4 bases at J; junction bases unmatched: 13. From germline, CDR1 is DFQATT and CDR2 SNEGSKA (reference sequence). CDR3 nucleotides: TGCAGTGCTAGAGGGGCCGGGGCGGGGGGTCCCCCAGATACGCAGTATTTT. It translates to CSARGAGAGGPPDTQYF.

The V gene is TRBV12-3 or TRBV12-4, the J gene TRBJ1-1; a weak D match, TRBD1 (6 bases). Trimming removed 4 bases at V and 11 bases at J, with 14 bases between. The CDR3 totals 12 residues. Here the CDR3 reads CASSSGAVDAFF. CDR3 DNA sequence: TGTGCCAGCAGTTCAGGGGCCGTTGACGCTTTCTTT.